These 17 T cell receptor beta chains were sequenced from one sample in a study of technical replicates of blood from a handful of donors. Profiling relied on immunoSEQ multiplex PCR, and the TCRdb table lists in-frame clones only, not all of them. The sample consists of approximately 87,000 clones, 75% to 95% of them appearing once. The sequenced sample consisted of T cells isolated from PBMCs. The receptors here all came from a human donor in good health. Some clones in this sample may be carry-over from other donors' samples.

This clone is a singleton in its sample. The chain uses TRBV20-1 and TRBJ2-1; 7 nucleotides line up with TRBD2. V trimming: 8 bases; J trimming: 4 bases; junction bases outside the gene matches: 2. Germline V gene sequence: CDR1 DFQATT, CDR2 SNEGSKA (reference sequence). This CDR3 comprises 11 residues. This CDR3 is CSKREYNEQFF. The CDR3 DNA reads TGCAGTAAGCGGGAATACAATGAGCAGTTCTTC.

The chain joins TRBV7-3 to TRBJ2-2; 7 nucleotides match TRBD1. This CDR3 has 15 residues. After removal of 5 bases from V and 3 bases from J, the junction contained 6 bases not matched to a gene. Per germline, CDR1 SGHTA and CDR2 FQGTGA. The CDR3 nucleotides are TGTGCCAGCAGCCTAGACAGGGCCTACACCGGGGAGCTGTTTTTT. Translating it yields CASSLDRAYTGELFF.

This chain uses TRBV19 with TRBJ1-5, with a possible D match to TRBD1 (6 bases). Trimming removed 6 bases at V and 3 bases at J, with 15 bases between. The CDR3 is 15 amino acids. CDR1 is LNHDA, CDR2 SQIVND, per germline (reference sequence). DNA of the CDR3: TGTGCCAGTAGAAATACCGGGACACACAATCAGCCCCAGCATTTT. It yields the protein CASRNTGTHNQPQHF. The variable domain in full, with the rest retrieved from reference TRBV19 and TRBJ1-5, is DGGITQSPKYLFRKEGQNVTLSCEQNLNHDAMYWYRQDPGQGLRLIYYSQIVNDFQKGDIAEGYSVSREKKESFPLTVTSAQKNPTAFYLCASRNTGTHNQPQHFGDGTRLSIL.

In DNA, the CDR3 is TGTGCCAGCAGGCCTAGCGGCCGCACAGATACGCAGTATTTT. Its protein product is CASRPSGRTDTQYF. This chain links TRBV9 with TRBJ2-3; 7 bases fit TRBD2. The germline gives CDR1 SGDLS, CDR2 YYNGEE. The CDR3 loop spans 14 amino acids. With V trimmed by 5 bases and J by 1 base, 4 bases remained unmatched. Together with reference TRBV9 and TRBJ2-3, the CDR3 gives the full variable domain: DSGVTQTPKHLITATGQRVTLRCSPRSGDLSVYWYQQSLDQGLQFLIQYYNGEERAKGNILERFSAQQFPDLHSELNLSSLELGDSALYFCASRPSGRTDTQYFGPGTRLTVL.

This chain uses TRBV27 with TRBJ1-4, with D maybe TRBD1 (6 bases). This CDR3 has 14 residues. Germline CDR1 reads MNHEY; CDR2 reads SMNVEV (reference sequence). V lost 6 bases and J lost 4, with 12 bases in between. CDR3 sequence: CASRNRVGNEKLFF. CDR3 coding DNA: TGTGCCAGCAGGAACAGGGTGGGTAATGAAAAACTGTTTTTT.

This clone was recorded only once. This chain connects TRBV13 to TRBJ1-5; perhaps TRBD1 as D (5 bases). Germline CDR1 and CDR2: PRHDT and FYEKMQ (reference sequence). The CDR3 is 17 residues long. V lost 2 bases and J 0 bases, leaving 14 bases between the germline ends. CDR3: CASSLMTGGDSNQPQHF. The CDR3 region has the DNA TGTGCCAGCAGCTTAATGACGGGGGGGGATAGCAATCAGCCCCAGCATTTT.

This clone has just one count. This chain joins TRBV28 and TRBJ2-7; TRBD2 aligns across 9 bases. The CDR3 is 16 amino acids. Germline V gene data show CDR1 as MDHEN and CDR2 as SYDVKM. V was pared by 6 bases and J by 4 bases, with 13 bases of the junction left unmatched. CDR3 loop: CASSFDLAGLSYEQYF. The DNA for the CDR3 is TGTGCCAGCAGCTTCGACCTAGCGGGACTCTCGTACGAGCAGTACTTC.

The chain employs TRBV14 and TRBJ2-7; 7 bases match TRBD1. This CDR3 region has 15 residues. Looked up from germline, CDR1 is SGHDN and CDR2 is FVKESK. The junction had 6 bases not matched to a gene; V was cut back by 4 bases and J by 0 bases. CDR3 in DNA: TGTGCCAGCAGCCGGAGGACAGGTTACTCCTACGAGCAGTACTTC. It is translated as CASSRRTGYSYEQYF.

The chain combines TRBV11-2 with TRBJ2-5; TRBD2 aligns across 11 bases. This CDR3 spans 15 amino acids. V dropped 6 bases and J dropped 4; count of bases not matched to a gene: 7. Per germline, CDR1 SGHAT and CDR2 FQNNGV. Here the CDR3 reads CASRPTSGRPETQYF. DNA for the CDR3: TGTGCCAGCAGGCCTACTAGCGGGAGACCAGAGACCCAGTACTTC.

V is TRBV5-1 and J is TRBJ2-1, with 8 bases aligning to TRBD1. Trimming took 2 bases from V and 6 from J; bases not matched to a gene: 4. Germline CDR1 reads SGHRS; CDR2 reads YFSETQ. The CDR3 extends over 14 amino acids. The CDR3 protein is CASSLPGGRNEQFF. In DNA, the CDR3 is TGCGCCAGCAGCTTACCAGGGGGCCGCAATGAGCAGTTCTTC.

The gene calls are TRBV25-1 and TRBJ2-7, with D maybe TRBD2 (6 bases). V lost 4 bases and J 2 bases, leaving 9 bases between the germline ends. Germline loops: CDR1 MGHDK, CDR2 SYGVNS. The CDR3 is 13 residues long. CDR3 DNA: TGTGCCAGCAGTGCTGGGGGGACCTACGAGCAGTACTTC. This encodes CASSAGGTYEQYF.

This chain joins TRBV4-1 and TRBJ2-7, with 7 bases matching TRBD2. Germline CDR1 and CDR2: MGHRA and YSYEKL. V lost 1 base, J lost 5 bases, and 11 bases stayed unmatched. The CDR3 runs 16 residues. The CDR3 DNA follows: TGCGCCAGCAGCCAAGTAACCGAGGGAGGGAGGCACGAGCAGTACTTC. Its translation: CASSQVTEGGRHEQYF.

This clone showed up just once. This rearrangement joins TRBV25-1 to TRBJ1-1; 8 bases are a match to TRBD1. With 3 bases clipped from V and 1 base from J, the junction kept 7 bases outside the gene matches. The germline V gene has CDR1 MGHDK and CDR2 SYGVNS. This CDR3 spans 16 amino acids. This chain's CDR3 is CASSDARTGRNTEAFF. The DNA for the CDR3 is TGTGCCAGCAGTGACGCCCGGACAGGGCGGAACACTGAAGCTTTCTTT.

This clone was seen a single time. The chain carries TRBV5-1 and TRBJ2-1; D might be TRBD1 (6 bases). CDR3 length: 14 residues. V dropped 4 bases and J dropped 5 bases, with 13 bases sitting between them. Germline assignment: CDR1 SGHRS and CDR2 YFSETQ. CDR3 region: CASSPGDIHNEQFF. The CDR3 bases are TGCGCCAGCAGCCCAGGGGACATACACAATGAGCAGTTCTTC.

The chain links TRBV10-3 to TRBJ1-5; D is perhaps TRBD1 (6 bases). The CDR3 sequence is 16 residues long. Between the trimmed V and J ends, which lost 4 bases and 0 bases, there was a span of 13 bases. CDR1 is ENHRY and CDR2 is SYGVKD in the germline V gene. The DNA of the CDR3 is TGTGCCATCAGTGGGGGTGGACAGTATAGCAATCAGCCCCAGCATTTT. This sequence encodes CAISGGGQYSNQPQHF.

The chain couples TRBV7-3 to TRBJ1-1, with a weak D call TRBD1 (6 bases). With 4 bases removed from V and 1 base from J, the gap between germline ends came to 7 bases. Germline CDR1 reads SGHTA; CDR2 reads FQGTGA. The CDR3 covers 13 residues. The CDR3 is CASSSTGNTEAFF. As DNA, the CDR3 is TGTGCCAGCAGCTCGACAGGGAACACTGAAGCTTTCTTT.

Here the CDR3 reads CASSTQGNLYGYTF. CDR3 nucleotides: TGTGCCAGTAGTACCCAGGGGAACCTCTATGGCTACACCTTC. V and J are TRBV19 and TRBJ1-2; the D gene is possibly TRBD1 (6 bases). Trimming removed 4 bases at V and 4 bases at J, with 13 bases between. Germline V gene sequence: CDR1 LNHDA, CDR2 SQIVND (reference sequence). CDR3 length: 14 residues.